A single sample is the source of the 2 T cell receptor beta chains below, sequenced in a study of a mutant IDH1 vaccine in newly diagnosed glioma. For these receptors, no antigen is known. Documented time point: week 35, safety follow-up. Vaccine doses each comprised 300 ug of mutant IDH1 20-mer peptide, with topical imiquimod. Produced via immunoSEQ multiplex PCR; TCRdb's table is partial and in-frame only. The sample includes roughly 69,000 clones, 70% to 90% of them seen just once. The input for sequencing was PBMCs, taken from a glioma patient whose treatment included an IDH1 peptide vaccine. These receptors came from a man aged 25-45 years with glioma.

The table lists this clone with a few counts. The genes are TRBV29-1 and TRBJ1-1; a weak D match, TRBD1 (5 bases). The V gene lost 5 bases and the J gene lost 4 bases, with 17 bases spanning the gap. The germline V gene has CDR1 SQVTM and CDR2 ANQGSEA. The CDR3 is made up of 14 amino acids. The CDR3 DNA is TGCAGCGTTCGCCGTGGGTCTGGGGGCACTGAAGCTTTCTTT. Its protein is CSVRRGSGGTEAFF.

The rearrangement joins TRBV7-9 to TRBJ1-1; D may be TRBD1 (5 bases). The CDR3 contains 12 residues. The germline V and J ends were trimmed by 5 bases and 4 bases, with 8 bases remaining between them. Germline V CDR1 and CDR2: SEHNR, FQNEAQ (reference sequence). The DNA of the CDR3 is TGTGCCAGCAGCAAGGGGATCACTGAAGCTTTCTTT. Translation: CASSKGITEAFF. Full variable domain (remainder filled in from reference TRBV7-9 and TRBJ1-1): DTGVSQNPRHKITKRGQNVTFRCDPISEHNRLYWYRQTLGQGPEFLTYFQNEAQLEKSRLLSDRFSAERPKGSFSTLEIQRTEQGDSAMYLCASSKGITEAFFGQGTRLTVV.